These T cell receptor beta chains were read from a single sample in a study of control samples from healthy donors and cancer patients. Profiling relied on immunoSEQ multiplex PCR, and the TCRdb table lists in-frame clones only, not all of them. The data contain about 150,000 clones, 93% of them singletons. The sequenced material came from blood. Source of these receptors: a man younger than 35 in good health. The CDR3 runs from the conserved cysteine through the conserved F or W. The D gene is left open where the match is weak.

J,V,D,DNA,CDR3
TRBJ1-1,TRBV28,TRBD1,TGTGCCAGCAGTTTATTTTGGACAGGGCTGAAGATGAACACTGAAGCTTTCTTT,CASSLFWTGLKMNTEAFF
TRBJ1-5,TRBV7-6,TRBD1,TGTGCCAGCAGCCCCCGGACAGGGACTAATCAGCCCCAGCATTTT,CASSPRTGTNQPQHF
TRBJ1-3,TRBV7-9,-,TGTGCCAGCAGCTTGGCGGACGGCGGGCGCTCTGGAAACACCATATATTTT,CASSLADGGRSGNTIYF
TRBJ2-3,TRBV12-3/TRBV12-4,-,TGTGCCAGCAGTTTAGTGGCACCAGATACGCAGTATTTT,CASSLVAPDTQYF
TRBJ2-3,TRBV11-3,TRBD2,TGTGCCAGCAGCTTAGCGGCGGGGGAGACAGATACGCAGTATTTT,CASSLAAGETDTQYF
TRBJ2-1,TRBV7-9,-,TGTGCCAGCAGCTTATTTGCCTCGGGATACGGGGATGAGCAGTTCTTC,CASSLFASGYGDEQFF
TRBJ1-4,TRBV5-1,TRBD1,TGCGCCAGCAGCTTTATCAGGGGGGATGAAAAACTGTTTTTT,CASSFIRGDEKLFF
TRBJ2-1,TRBV7-6,TRBD1,TGTGCCAGCAGCTTAAGGGGGCAGGCATACAATGAGCAGTTCTTC,CASSLRGQAYNEQFF
TRBJ2-7,TRBV28,TRBD2,TGTGCCAGCAGTTTAGGCGGGAGCGACGAGCAGTACTTC,CASSLGGSDEQYF
TRBJ1-5,TRBV7-8,TRBD1,TGTGCCAGCAGCTTAGGCACAGGGGGCAATCAGCCCCAGCATTTT,CASSLGTGGNQPQHF
TRBJ1-2,TRBV18,-,TGTGCCAGCTCCACTGACGCCCGGCAGGTCGGGTCGGAAGGCTACACCTTC,CASSTDARQVGSEGYTF
TRBJ2-7,TRBV11-2,-,TGTGCCAGCAGCTCCACCGGGAGATCCTACGAGCAGTACTTC,CASSSTGRSYEQYF
TRBJ2-2,TRBV5-4,-,TGTGCCAGCAGCTCAGGAGAGGCTGGCGCCGGGGAGCTGTTTTTT,CASSSGEAGAGELFF
TRBJ1-1,TRBV5-6,-,TGTGCCAGCAGCTTCCTTGCCAGGGTGGGAACTGAAGCTTTCTTT,CASSFLARVGTEAFF
TRBJ1-1,TRBV28,-,TGTGCCAGCAGCCCCCCGGGGGGCTGGACTGAAGCTTTCTTT,CASSPPGGWTEAFF
TRBJ2-7,TRBV7-6,TRBD2,TGTGCCAGCAGCTTATCTCTAGCGGGAGCCTACGAGCAGTACTTC,CASSLSLAGAYEQYF
TRBJ1-1,TRBV21-1,-,TGTGCCAGCTGCCCGGGACAGGGTCCCACTGAAGCTTTCTTT,CASCPGQGPTEAFF
TRBJ1-2,TRBV19,TRBD1,TGTGCCAGTAGTATTCTTAGGGACAGGGGGCCCTATGGCTACACCTTC,CASSILRDRGPYGYTF
TRBJ2-1,TRBV19,TRBD2,TGTGCCAGTAGACCCGGGACTAGCGAGAATGAGCAGTTCTTC,CASRPGTSENEQFF
TRBJ2-5,TRBV10-3,TRBD1,TGTGCCATCAGTGACCACGGCACAGGGGGACGACGAGAGACCCAGTACTTC,CAISDHGTGGRRETQYF